This T cell receptor (beta chain) was found in a study of circulating CD8 cells and anti-PD-1 response in melanoma. The study, taken as a whole, reports: Peptide assays on expanded sorted subsets replaced tumor-based reactivity testing. At M1, fewer than 8% of TRB clonotypes appeared in multiple subsets. TIGIT repertoires were least diverse, DNEG repertoires most diverse.

By sample share, this clonotype is medium-sized. Its specificity is not known. Live CD3+CD8+TCRalphabeta+ cells were sorted into four subsets by PD-1 and/or TIGIT. The QIAseq Immune Repertoire TCR panel built the libraries from roughly 16 ng of total RNA. TCRdb reprocessed the reads with MiXCR, giving one entry per CDR3 protein. The sample contains about 540 distinct CDR3 sequences, around 5.6% of which appear only once. V lost 8 bases to trimming and J lost 3 bases, with 8 bases between them. Germline V gene lookup returns CDR1 SGHTA and CDR2 FQGNSA. The length of the CDR3 is 11 residues. V is TRBV7-2 and J is TRBJ2-7, with D tentatively TRBD2 (5 bases). The sequencing here drew on CD8+ T cells from PBMCs, taken at baseline or after one month of anti-PD-1 therapy (not recorded which). The TCR was taken from a human donor with melanoma. CDR3 bases: TGTGCCAGCGGCGACTACTACGAGCAGTACTTC. As protein: CASGDYYEQYF.